Listed here are 9 T cell receptor beta chains from one sample, sequenced in a study of blood T cell repertoires in COVID-19. Sequencing was performed with immunoSEQ multiplex PCR; in TCRdb, only in-frame clones are kept and a portion is missing. The sample lists about 300,000 clones, more than 75% occurring once. Material: peripheral blood. These receptors all come from a woman between 50 and 59 years old with acute or convalescent COVID-19.

CDR3 bases: TGTGCCAGCAGGCTACTAGCGGGAGTCCAAGAGACCCAGTACTTC. This encodes CASRLLAGVQETQYF. This chain connects TRBV7-9 to TRBJ2-5; the match to TRBD2 covers 11 bases. This CDR3 spans 15 amino acids. V dropped 6 bases and J dropped 1; count of bases not matched to a gene: 4. CDR1 is SEHNR, CDR2 FQNEAQ, per germline (reference sequence).

The V call is TRBV18, the J call TRBJ1-6; 7 nucleotides match TRBD1. CDR3 length: 15 amino acids. J gave up 3 bases and V 2 bases, and 1 base lay outside the gene matches. In germline, CDR1 is KGHSH, CDR2 LQKENI. The CDR3 protein is CASSPTGVYNSPLHF. DNA for the CDR3: TGTGCCAGCTCACCAACAGGGGTCTATAATTCACCCCTCCACTTT.

As regards this clone: Other nucleotide sequences from this sample produce the same CDR3. The chain combines TRBV27 with TRBJ1-1; 7 bases agree with TRBD1. CDR1 and CDR2 (germline): MNHEY, SMNVEV (reference sequence). CDR3 size: 14 residues. V was clipped by 5 bases and J by 0 bases; unmatched bases: 3. The CDR3 protein is CASSLRGMNTEAFF. CDR3 DNA: TGTGCCAGCAGTCTCAGGGGGATGAACACTGAAGCTTTCTTT.

The CDR3 nucleotides are TGTGCCAGCAGCTCGCTACAGGGGATTTCCTACAATGAGCAGTTCTTC. As protein: CASSSLQGISYNEQFF. The chain links TRBV7-9 to TRBJ2-1, with TRBD1 identical over 7 bases. CDR3 length: 16 residues. The V gene end was trimmed by 4 bases and the J gene end by 1 base; junction bases not matched to a gene: 7. Germline lookup yields CDR1 SEHNR and CDR2 FQNEAQ (reference sequence).

The rearrangement links TRBV5-1 to TRBJ1-2; D ambiguous. The germline gives CDR1 SGHRS, CDR2 YFSETQ. Trimming took off 1 base at V and 2 bases at J, with 6 bases between the two ends. The CDR3 is made up of 13 amino acids. The CDR3 region is CASSLSQNYGYTF. The CDR3 DNA is TGCGCCAGCAGCTTGTCACAGAACTATGGCTACACCTTC.

The chain couples TRBV18 to TRBJ2-5, with D maybe TRBD2 (5 bases). CDR1 is KGHSH and CDR2 is LQKENI in the germline V gene. Trimming took 0 bases from V and 4 from J, leaving 15 bases between them. The CDR3 loop spans 16 amino acids. In DNA form, the CDR3 reads TGTGCCAGCTCACCACCCTCCGCGGGCATGGGAGAGACCCAGTACTTC. Translated, it gives CASSPPSAGMGETQYF.

The V and J genes are TRBV6-1 and TRBJ1-3; TRBD1 matches 9 bases. This CDR3 is built from 17 residues. Germline CDR1 and CDR2: MNHNS and SASEGT. V shed 2 bases and J 4 bases; nucleotides not matched to a gene: 9. This chain's CDR3 is CASSEIGTGLGGNTIYF. In nucleotides, the CDR3 is TGTGCCAGCAGTGAAATCGGGACAGGGCTGGGCGGAAACACCATATATTTT.

The chain combines TRBV5-3 with TRBJ2-5, with D possibly matching TRBD1 (6 bases). TRBV5-3 is classed as an ORF, of uncertain function. V was cut by 4 bases and J by 7 bases, with 32 bases left in between. The CDR3 runs to 19 residues. The CDR3 region is CARSPFDQSEPIGGATQYF. The DNA of the CDR3 is TGTGCCAGAAGCCCGTTTGACCAAAGCGAACCAATAGGGGGTGCGACCCAGTACTTC.

The rearrangement uses TRBV9 and TRBJ2-1, with 11 bases lining up with TRBD2. CDR1 is SGDLS and CDR2 is YYNGEE in the germline V gene. With 3 bases clipped from V and 8 bases from J, the junction kept 1 base outside the gene matches. The CDR3 extends over 13 amino acids. As DNA, the CDR3 is TGTGCCAGCAGCGGTAGCGGGAGGGATGAGCAGTTCTTC. Residues: CASSGSGRDEQFF.